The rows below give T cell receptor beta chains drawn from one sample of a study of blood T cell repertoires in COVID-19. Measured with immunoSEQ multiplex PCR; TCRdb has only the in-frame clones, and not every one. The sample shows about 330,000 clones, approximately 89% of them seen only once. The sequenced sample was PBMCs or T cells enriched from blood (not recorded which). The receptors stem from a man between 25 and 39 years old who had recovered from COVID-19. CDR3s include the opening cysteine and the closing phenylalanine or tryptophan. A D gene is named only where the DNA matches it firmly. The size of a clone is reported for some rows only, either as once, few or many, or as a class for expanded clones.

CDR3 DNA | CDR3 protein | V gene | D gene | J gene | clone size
TGTGCCAGCAGGGGGACAGGACCCTCCTATGGCTACACCTTC | CASRGTGPSYGYTF | TRBV6-5 | TRBD1 | TRBJ1-2 | -
TGCAGCGCCCGGGGGGCGGGGCACAATGAGCAGTTCTTC | CSARGAGHNEQFF | TRBV29-1 | - | TRBJ2-1 | once
TGTGCCAGAAGCTTTGGGGACAGGGACATTCCGAACACTGAAGCTTTCTTT | CARSFGDRDIPNTEAFF | TRBV7-5 | - | TRBJ1-1 | -
TGTGCCACCAGCAGAGACGGGATAAGCCGCTCTGGAAACACCATATATTTT | CATSRDGISRSGNTIYF | TRBV15 | - | TRBJ1-3 | -
TGTGCCAGCAGCTTAGGAGCGGGCTATGGCTACACCTTC | CASSLGAGYGYTF | TRBV11-3 | - | TRBJ1-2 | -
TGTGCCAGCAGTGTGGGACAAAGCGGAGCTCGGCAGTTCTTC | CASSVGQSGARQFF | TRBV2 | - | TRBJ2-1 | -
TGTGCCAGCAGCGTAGAATATGGGGCGGGAGAAGCTTTCTTT | CASSVEYGAGEAFF | TRBV9 | - | TRBJ1-1 | once
TGCGCCAGCAGCTTGGACCCCGGTTCCTACGAGCAGTACTTC | CASSLDPGSYEQYF | TRBV5-1 | - | TRBJ2-7 | -
TGCGCCAGCGGATCGGGAACAGGGGGCTTGTGGAACACTGAAGCTTTCTTT | CASGSGTGGLWNTEAFF | TRBV5-1 | TRBD1 | TRBJ1-1 | few
TGTGCCAGTAGCACCGGGACTAGCGGCACAGATACGCAGTATTTT | CASSTGTSGTDTQYF | TRBV19 | TRBD2 | TRBJ2-3 | -
TGTGCCAGCAGCTTAGACATACCTAACTATGGCTACACCTTC | CASSLDIPNYGYTF | TRBV3-1/TRBV3-2 | - | TRBJ1-2 | once
TGCGCCAGCAGCTTGACAAGCTCCTACGAGCAGTACTTC | CASSLTSSYEQYF | TRBV5-1 | - | TRBJ2-7 | -
TGCGCCAGCAGCCTAAGCGGGGGAGGATACAATGAGCAGTTCTTC | CASSLSGGGYNEQFF | TRBV5-1 | TRBD2 | TRBJ2-1 | -
TGTGCCAGCAGCCTAGGACAGCGCACAGATACGCAGTATTTT | CASSLGQRTDTQYF | TRBV3-1/TRBV3-2 | - | TRBJ2-3 | -
TGTGCCAGCAGTACCTTCACAAGTTCACCCCTCCACTTT | CASSTFTSSPLHF | TRBV6-5 | - | TRBJ1-6 | -
TGTGCCAGCAGCTTAGGCCCGGGGTTAAATCCGCGTGGCTACACCTTC | CASSLGPGLNPRGYTF | TRBV7-3 | - | TRBJ1-2 | -
TGTGCCAGCAGTCGGACAGTTAATGAAAAACTGTTTTTT | CASSRTVNEKLFF | TRBV6-5 | - | TRBJ1-4 | -
TGTGCCAGCTCACCAGAGGGAAACTATGGCTACACCTTC | CASSPEGNYGYTF | TRBV18 | - | TRBJ1-2 | -
TGTGCCAGCCGGCGGGGACTAGTGAACACAGATACGCAGTATTTT | CASRRGLVNTDTQYF | TRBV2 | TRBD2 | TRBJ2-3 | -
TGTGCCAGCAGCTCCAGACAGGGGGCCGGGGAAAAACTGTTTTTT | CASSSRQGAGEKLFF | TRBV7-2 | TRBD1 | TRBJ1-4 | once
TGTGCCAGCAGCCAAGGTCGGGGGGGGCGATCCGATGAGCAGTTCTTC | CASSQGRGGRSDEQFF | TRBV4-2 | TRBD2 | TRBJ2-1 | -
TGTGCCAGTAGTACCATGACAGACTCCTACGAGCAGTACTTC | CASSTMTDSYEQYF | TRBV19 | - | TRBJ2-7 | -
TGTGCCAGCAGTCCCAGTCAGGGCGGAACCGGGGAGCTGTTTTTT | CASSPSQGGTGELFF | TRBV6-5 | - | TRBJ2-2 | -
TGTGCCAGCAGCTTAGGGCAGGGCTACGAGCAGTACTTC | CASSLGQGYEQYF | TRBV13 | - | TRBJ2-7 | -
TGCAGCGCGGGGGGCCAGGGGGCGCAGTATGGCTACACCTTC | CSAGGQGAQYGYTF | TRBV29-1 | TRBD1 | TRBJ1-2 | -
TGTGCCAGCACTAGCGGGGAGTACGGGGAGCTGTTTTTT | CASTSGEYGELFF | TRBV6-5 | TRBD2 | TRBJ2-2 | once
TGTGCCACCAGCAGAGATATCTTCGGGACAAGGAACTATGGCTACACCTTC | CATSRDIFGTRNYGYTF | TRBV15 | - | TRBJ1-2 | -
TGTGCCAGCAGTCCCCAGGGGAACTTCTACACCTTC | CASSPQGNFYTF | TRBV27 | - | TRBJ1-2 | few
TGTGCCAGCTCTCAGGGACAGGGCAATCAGCCCCAGCATTTT | CASSQGQGNQPQHF | TRBV18 | TRBD1 | TRBJ1-5 | -
TGTGCCAGCAGCTTTAGTGGGACTAGAGGGGAGACCCAGTACTTC | CASSFSGTRGETQYF | TRBV7-9 | TRBD2 | TRBJ2-5 | -
TGCGCCAGCAGCCCTACCGGGACAGGGGCGGATGGCTACACCTTC | CASSPTGTGADGYTF | TRBV5-1 | TRBD1 | TRBJ1-2 | -
TGTGCCATCGCGGTGCGGGGGGTCTACAATGAGCAGTTCTTC | CAIAVRGVYNEQFF | TRBV10-3 | TRBD2 | TRBJ2-1 | once
TGTGCCAGCACTTGGGGGGATAGCTACAATGAGCAGTTCTTC | CASTWGDSYNEQFF | TRBV19 | - | TRBJ2-1 | -
TGTGCCAGCAGTCCCCAGGGGGTGATTTTCTCTGGGGCCAACGTCCTGACTTTC | CASSPQGVIFSGANVLTF | TRBV6-4 | TRBD1 | TRBJ2-6 | -
TGTGCCAGTAGTCCGGACCGCACTAGGGCCAACACAGATACGCAGTATTTT | CASSPDRTRANTDTQYF | TRBV19 | - | TRBJ2-3 | once
TGTGCCATCGAGGGAGGGGAGGGAGATCAGCCCCAGCATTTT | CAIEGGEGDQPQHF | TRBV27 | - | TRBJ1-5 | -
TGTGCCAGCAGTTCTCAGGGTGGTGAAGAAAAACTGTTTTTT | CASSSQGGEEKLFF | TRBV28 | - | TRBJ1-4 | -
TGCAGTGCTAGTCGGCCAGGAACCTCTGGAAACACCATATATTTT | CSASRPGTSGNTIYF | TRBV20-1 | - | TRBJ1-3 | -
TGCAGTGCTAGTGGGACTAGCGGGGCGACAGGGCAGTTCTTC | CSASGTSGATGQFF | TRBV20-1 | TRBD2 | TRBJ2-1 | few
TGTGCCAGCAGTTTATCGGACAGGGAAAAACTGTTTTTT | CASSLSDREKLFF | TRBV28 | TRBD1 | TRBJ1-4 | -
TGCGCCAGCAGCGTATTGAGCAGGGGGCCGGGTGAAAAACTGTTTTTT | CASSVLSRGPGEKLFF | TRBV5-1 | TRBD1 | TRBJ1-4 | -
TGTGCCAGCAGCTCGGGGACAGGGCGCCAAGAGACCCAGTACTTC | CASSSGTGRQETQYF | TRBV7-8 | TRBD1 | TRBJ2-5 | -
TGCAGCAAAGAACTAGGAGAGCAGTACTTC | CSKELGEQYF | TRBV20-1 | - | TRBJ2-7 | -
TGTGCCAGCAGCGTAGGCGGAGGGCTATACGAGCAGTACTTC | CASSVGGGLYEQYF | TRBV9 | - | TRBJ2-7 | -
TGTGCCAGCAGTGAAACGGGGGACACTGAAGCTTTCTTT | CASSETGDTEAFF | TRBV6-1 | - | TRBJ1-1 | -
TGTGCCATCAGTGATAGTGACAGGCCCTCTGGAAACACCATATATTTT | CAISDSDRPSGNTIYF | TRBV10-3 | - | TRBJ1-3 | -
TGCGCCAGCAGCCAAGATATTGGGACAGGGAACGAGCAGTACTTC | CASSQDIGTGNEQYF | TRBV4-1 | TRBD1 | TRBJ2-7 | -
TGTGCCAGCAGTTCAACAGGGAAGGGGGCCAACGTCCTGACTTTC | CASSSTGKGANVLTF | TRBV27 | - | TRBJ2-6 | -
TGTGCCAGCAGTGAAGCTACAGGTCCTCTCTTTAACACTGAAGCTTTCTTT | CASSEATGPLFNTEAFF | TRBV2 | - | TRBJ1-1 | -
TGTGCCAGCAGCTTGAGCGGGACTAGCGGCACAGATACGCAGTATTTT | CASSLSGTSGTDTQYF | TRBV5-4 | TRBD2 | TRBJ2-3 | -
TGTGCCAGCAGCCAATCGCCAGGCACCAACTATGGCTACACCTTC | CASSQSPGTNYGYTF | TRBV16 | - | TRBJ1-2 | -
TGTGCCAGCAGCATCACTCACGACAGCTCCCGTTATAGCAATCAGCCCCAGCATTTT | CASSITHDSSRYSNQPQHF | TRBV5-6 | - | TRBJ1-5 | once
TGTGCCAGCAGTGAGGGATGGGGCGTCGCGAGCACAGATACGCAGTATTTT | CASSEGWGVASTDTQYF | TRBV6-4 | - | TRBJ2-3 | -